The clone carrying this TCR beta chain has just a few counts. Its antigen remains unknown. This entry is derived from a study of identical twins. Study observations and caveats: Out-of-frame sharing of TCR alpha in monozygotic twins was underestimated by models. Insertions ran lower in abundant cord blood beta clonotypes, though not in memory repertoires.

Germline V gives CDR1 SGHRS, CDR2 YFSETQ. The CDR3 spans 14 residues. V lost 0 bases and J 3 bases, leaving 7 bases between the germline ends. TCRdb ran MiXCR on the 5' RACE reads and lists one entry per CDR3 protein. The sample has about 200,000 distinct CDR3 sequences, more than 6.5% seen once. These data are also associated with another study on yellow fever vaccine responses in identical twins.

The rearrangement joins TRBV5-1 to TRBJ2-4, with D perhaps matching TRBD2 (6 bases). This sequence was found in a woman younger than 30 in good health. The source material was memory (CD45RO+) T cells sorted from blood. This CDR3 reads CASSLGGDKNIQYF. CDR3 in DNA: TGCGCCAGCAGCTTGGGGGGGGACAAAAACATTCAGTACTTC.